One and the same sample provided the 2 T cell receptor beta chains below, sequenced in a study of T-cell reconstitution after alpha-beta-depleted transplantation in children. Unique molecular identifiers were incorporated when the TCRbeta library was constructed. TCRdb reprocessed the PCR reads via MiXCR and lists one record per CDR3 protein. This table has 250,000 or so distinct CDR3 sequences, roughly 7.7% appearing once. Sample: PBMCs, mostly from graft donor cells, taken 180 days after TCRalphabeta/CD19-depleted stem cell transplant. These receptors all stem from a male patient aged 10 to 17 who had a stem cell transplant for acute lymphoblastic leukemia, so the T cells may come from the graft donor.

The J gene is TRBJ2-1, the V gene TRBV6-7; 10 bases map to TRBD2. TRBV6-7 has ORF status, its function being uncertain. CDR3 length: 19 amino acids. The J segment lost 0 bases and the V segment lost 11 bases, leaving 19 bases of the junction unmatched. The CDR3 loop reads CAFSLRLAGVLSSYNEQFF. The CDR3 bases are TGTGCCTTCAGTTTACGGCTAGCGGGAGTGCTAAGCTCCTACAATGAGCAGTTCTTC.

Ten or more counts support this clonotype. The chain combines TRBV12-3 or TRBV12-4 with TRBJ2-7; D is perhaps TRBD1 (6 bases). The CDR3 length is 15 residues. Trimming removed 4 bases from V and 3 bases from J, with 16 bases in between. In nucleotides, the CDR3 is TGTGCCAGCAGTTCGCCCGGGGCAGGGGTCTACGAGCAGTACTTC. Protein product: CASSSPGAGVYEQYF.